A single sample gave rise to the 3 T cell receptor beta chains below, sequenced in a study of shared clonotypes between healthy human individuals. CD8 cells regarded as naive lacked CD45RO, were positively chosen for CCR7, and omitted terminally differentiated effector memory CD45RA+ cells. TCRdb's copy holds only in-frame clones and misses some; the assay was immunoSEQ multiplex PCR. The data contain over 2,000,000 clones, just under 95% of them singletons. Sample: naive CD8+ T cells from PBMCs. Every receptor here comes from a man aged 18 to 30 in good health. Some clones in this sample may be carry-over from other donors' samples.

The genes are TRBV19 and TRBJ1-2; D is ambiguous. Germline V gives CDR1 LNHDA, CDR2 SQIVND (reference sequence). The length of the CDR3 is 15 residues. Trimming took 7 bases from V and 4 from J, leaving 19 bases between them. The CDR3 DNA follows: TGTGCCAGTAACTTCCGGTACGGAGGCGGCTATGGCTACACCTTC. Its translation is CASNFRYGGGYGYTF.

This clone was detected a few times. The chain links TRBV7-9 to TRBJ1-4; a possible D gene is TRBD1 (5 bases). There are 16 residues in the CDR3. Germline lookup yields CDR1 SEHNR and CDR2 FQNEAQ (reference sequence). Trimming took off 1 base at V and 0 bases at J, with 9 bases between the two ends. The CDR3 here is CASSLVGTSTNEKLFF. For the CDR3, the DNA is TGTGCCAGCAGCTTAGTTGGGACTTCAACTAATGAAAAACTGTTTTTT.

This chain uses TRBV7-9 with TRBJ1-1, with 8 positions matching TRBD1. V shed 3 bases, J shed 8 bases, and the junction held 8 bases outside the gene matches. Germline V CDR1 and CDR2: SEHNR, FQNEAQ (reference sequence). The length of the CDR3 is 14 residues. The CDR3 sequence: CASSFPGQAKEAFF. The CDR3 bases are TGTGCCAGCAGCTTCCCGGGACAGGCGAAAGAAGCTTTCTTT.